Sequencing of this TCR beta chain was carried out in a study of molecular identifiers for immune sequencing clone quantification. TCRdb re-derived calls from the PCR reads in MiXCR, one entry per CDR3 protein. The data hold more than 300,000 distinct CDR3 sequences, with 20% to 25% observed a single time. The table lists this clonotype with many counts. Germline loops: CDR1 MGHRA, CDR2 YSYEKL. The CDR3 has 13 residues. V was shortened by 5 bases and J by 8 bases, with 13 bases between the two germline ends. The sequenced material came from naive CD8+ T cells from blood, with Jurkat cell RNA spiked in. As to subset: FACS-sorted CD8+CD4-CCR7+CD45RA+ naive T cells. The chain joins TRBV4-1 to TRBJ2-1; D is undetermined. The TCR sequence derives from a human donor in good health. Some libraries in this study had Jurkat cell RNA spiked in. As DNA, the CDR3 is TGCGCCAGCAGCACAAGTTGGGGATATGAGCAGTTCTTC. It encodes CASSTSWGYEQFF.